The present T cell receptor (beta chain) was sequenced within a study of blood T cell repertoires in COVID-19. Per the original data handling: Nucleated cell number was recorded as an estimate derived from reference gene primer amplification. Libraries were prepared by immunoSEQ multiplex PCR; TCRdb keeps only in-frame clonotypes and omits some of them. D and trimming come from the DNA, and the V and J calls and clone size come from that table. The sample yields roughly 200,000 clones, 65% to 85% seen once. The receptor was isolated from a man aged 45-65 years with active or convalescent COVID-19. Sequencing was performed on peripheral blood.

CDR3 loop: CAWSWGGRGEQFF. The CDR3 DNA sequence: TGTGCCTGGAGTTGGGGGGGCAGAGGTGAGCAGTTCTTC. The rearrangement joins TRBV30 to TRBJ2-1, with TRBD2 as a possible D gene (7 bases). This CDR3 is 13 amino acids long. The V gene lost 2 bases and the J gene lost 9 bases, with 14 bases spanning the gap. Germline values: CDR1 GTSNPN, CDR2 SVGIG (reference sequence).